The rows below give T cell receptor beta chains drawn from one sample of a study of Graves' ophthalmopathy and Graves' hyperthyroidism. TCRdb re-called the multiplex PCR reads with MiXCR, one entry per CDR3 protein. The sample includes hundreds of thousands of distinct CDR3 sequences, around a fifth of them seen just once. Sequenced sample: peripheral blood. Receptor source: a young woman with stable Graves' hyperthyroidism. Each CDR3 is given with its conserved first and last residue. The order of the fields is J gene, V gene, CDR3 protein.

J gene: TRBJ2-4
V gene: TRBV6-2/TRBV6-3
CDR3 protein: CASGDARPNIQYF

J gene: TRBJ1-6
V gene: TRBV2
CDR3 protein: CASRTGVNYSPLHF

J gene: TRBJ2-5
V gene: TRBV25-1
CDR3 protein: CASSESGKEGARETQYF

J gene: TRBJ2-5
V gene: TRBV28
CDR3 protein: CASSPGGLAGETQYF

J gene: TRBJ2-5
V gene: TRBV28
CDR3 protein: CASSFHPGTDGGEETQYF

J gene: TRBJ2-5
V gene: TRBV28
CDR3 protein: CASSSVRTLRAETQYF

J gene: TRBJ2-7
V gene: TRBV6-5
CDR3 protein: CASSFRHSYEQYF

J gene: TRBJ2-7
V gene: TRBV11-1
CDR3 protein: CASSLRGGGAYEQYF

J gene: TRBJ2-2
V gene: TRBV11-2
CDR3 protein: CASSLSSGIPNTGELFF

J gene: TRBJ2-2
V gene: TRBV15
CDR3 protein: CATSRGPAGELFF

J gene: TRBJ2-7
V gene: TRBV10-1
CDR3 protein: CASSESGGYEQYF

J gene: TRBJ2-7
V gene: TRBV7-2
CDR3 protein: CASSLSGRAGEQYF

J gene: TRBJ2-6
V gene: TRBV6-1
CDR3 protein: CASNSGANVLTF

J gene: TRBJ1-1
V gene: TRBV12-3/TRBV12-4
CDR3 protein: CASSTTGLQNTEAFF

J gene: TRBJ1-6
V gene: TRBV4-1
CDR3 protein: CASSQFRGNSPLHF

J gene: TRBJ2-7
V gene: TRBV27
CDR3 protein: CASSPDRGPYEQYF

J gene: TRBJ2-5
V gene: TRBV11-2
CDR3 protein: CASSLLLGWGFSRQETQYF

J gene: TRBJ2-7
V gene: TRBV6-5
CDR3 protein: CASSYASRDREYEQYF

J gene: TRBJ2-7
V gene: TRBV28
CDR3 protein: CASSLWYEQYF

J gene: TRBJ2-7
V gene: TRBV28
CDR3 protein: CASSSGGRESYEQYF

J gene: TRBJ1-1
V gene: TRBV27
CDR3 protein: CASKTGLSEAFF

J gene: TRBJ2-7
V gene: TRBV27
CDR3 protein: CASSTQGPYEQYF

J gene: TRBJ2-2
V gene: TRBV2
CDR3 protein: CASSATGELFF

J gene: TRBJ1-1
V gene: TRBV30
CDR3 protein: CAWIGGELNTEAFF

J gene: TRBJ2-5
V gene: TRBV9
CDR3 protein: CASSLRTGKETQYF

J gene: TRBJ1-1
V gene: TRBV6-5
CDR3 protein: CASSSGQGWTEAFF

J gene: TRBJ1-1
V gene: TRBV30
CDR3 protein: CAWSRDRVDAEAFF

J gene: TRBJ1-1
V gene: TRBV28
CDR3 protein: CASSFPPGNTEAFF

J gene: TRBJ2-7
V gene: TRBV19
CDR3 protein: CASKHEGQMNEQYF

J gene: TRBJ2-5
V gene: TRBV2
CDR3 protein: CASKTTGYQETQYF

J gene: TRBJ2-4
V gene: TRBV5-1
CDR3 protein: CASSLDIGGGGDIQYF

J gene: TRBJ1-5
V gene: TRBV20-1
CDR3 protein: CSASRTVAPYSNQPQHF

J gene: TRBJ2-7
V gene: TRBV5-1
CDR3 protein: CASSLEQGPYEQYF

J gene: TRBJ1-2
V gene: TRBV12-3/TRBV12-4
CDR3 protein: CASSLGARWGYTF

J gene: TRBJ2-2
V gene: TRBV12-3/TRBV12-4
CDR3 protein: CASSLGSTGELFF

J gene: TRBJ2-7
V gene: TRBV3-1
CDR3 protein: CASSPRLGDSYEQYF

J gene: TRBJ1-2
V gene: TRBV5-1
CDR3 protein: CASSRSDDSYGYTF

J gene: TRBJ1-3
V gene: TRBV30
CDR3 protein: CAWRTTGGGNTIYF

J gene: TRBJ2-7
V gene: TRBV7-2
CDR3 protein: CASSSRRMSPEQYF

J gene: TRBJ2-7
V gene: TRBV12-3/TRBV12-4
CDR3 protein: CASSAGTGWDEQYF

J gene: TRBJ1-1
V gene: TRBV6-1
CDR3 protein: CASSLTRQGHTEAFF

J gene: TRBJ1-5
V gene: TRBV12-3/TRBV12-4
CDR3 protein: CASNPGQGSHQPQHF

J gene: TRBJ2-5
V gene: TRBV7-2
CDR3 protein: CASSNTGGGAFQETQYF

J gene: TRBJ2-7
V gene: TRBV7-2
CDR3 protein: CASSYWDSAYEQYF